The clone carrying this TCR beta chain was seen more than once but under ten times. This entry belongs to a study of blood T cell repertoires in COVID-19. Study in general: The origin of the acute and convalescent COVID-19 samples was the United States, Italy and Spain. The analysed material was cDNA or gDNA that came from T cells, B-cell-depleted T cells, or PBMCs.

As originally analysed: For nucleated cells, counts were estimated from reference gene primer amplification. Sequenced by immunoSEQ multiplex PCR; TCRdb stores in-frame clones only, minus some. For V, J and clone size, that table is used; D and trimming come from the DNA. The table includes 100,000 to 150,000 clones, about 88% detected once. This sequence was found in a woman of 80 years or more with acute or convalescent COVID-19. The sequencing sample was made of peripheral blood.

This CDR3 reads CASSRTALGNTIYF. DNA for the CDR3: TGTGCCAGCAGCAGGACAGCTCTGGGAAACACCATATATTTT. V is TRBV7-8 and J is TRBJ1-3, with a weak D call TRBD1 (6 bases). V gave up 5 bases and J gave up 4 bases, with 12 bases separating them. Germline V gene data show CDR1 as SGHVS and CDR2 as FQNEAQ. CDR3 length equals 14 residues.